The rows below give T cell receptor beta chains drawn from one sample of a study of cytomegalovirus exposure and HLA in healthy donors. Sequencing was performed with immunoSEQ multiplex PCR; in TCRdb, only in-frame clones are kept and a portion is missing. Its listing shows around 100,000 clones. Sequencing input: PBMCs. These receptors all stem from a man between 25 and 39 years old in good health and CMV-seronegative. Both conserved end residues are trimmed from each CDR3. Each record gives: V gene, J gene, CDR3 protein.

TRBV5-8	TRBJ2-1	ASSLGDRYNEQF
TRBV13	TRBJ1-2	ASSSGQGEWYGYT
TRBV30	TRBJ2-1	AWEGDRLNEQF
TRBV19	TRBJ1-2	ASSNGVRVPDYT
TRBV18	TRBJ2-3	ASSSRAGGPEDTQY
TRBV12-5	TRBJ2-3	ASGGRDSRATDTQY
TRBV30	TRBJ2-7	AWSVRGQVYEQY
TRBV28	TRBJ2-2	ASIRPTGGELF
TRBV4-2	TRBJ2-3	ASSQEGGTIFTDTQY
TRBV15	TRBJ2-3	ATSRDTSGGADTQY
TRBV5-6	TRBJ2-1	ASSHRGVGTEQF
TRBV6-1	TRBJ2-7	ASSEWTGTYEQY
TRBV21-1	TRBJ1-2	ASSKSGRPTNYGYT
TRBV5-4	TRBJ2-5	ASRTSGEETQY
TRBV5-6	TRBJ2-6	ASSGSGQKYSGANVLT
TRBV6-1	TRBJ1-2	ATFTGANYGYT
TRBV7-2	TRBJ2-1	ASSLGSLAGVNEQF
TRBV11-2	TRBJ2-7	ASSFHNEQY
TRBV4-1	TRBJ1-3	ASSRIPGAGNTIY
TRBV19	TRBJ2-6	AAGRAGGRSGANVLT
TRBV2	TRBJ1-5	ASRTDTKNQPQH
TRBV6-6	TRBJ2-1	ASSSRGSDNEQF
TRBV11-2	TRBJ2-5	ASSLRQGTGEETQY